The rows below give T cell receptor beta chains drawn from one sample of a study of blood T cells in healthy people across ages. Via MiXCR, TCRdb re-called the 5' RACE reads, giving one row per CDR3 protein. The table has roughly 2 million distinct CDR3 sequences, 40% to 55% seen once. The sequencing sample was made of blood. These receptors were collected from a middle-aged woman in good health. Each CDR3 is given with its conserved first and last residue. The order of the fields is clone size, J gene, D gene, V gene, CDR3 protein, CDR3 DNA. The D gene is left open where the match is weak. The listing skips clone size in some rows; elsewhere it reads once, few, many or a size class.

abundance: NA
j_gene: TRBJ2-1
d_gene: NA
v_gene: TRBV5-1
CDR3aa: CASTSGLARVNEQFF
CDR3nt: TGCGCCAGCACCTCGGGGCTAGCGAGGGTCAATGAGCAGTTCTTC

abundance: NA
j_gene: TRBJ2-5
d_gene: TRBD1
v_gene: TRBV3-1
CDR3aa: CASSHWDRAETQYF
CDR3nt: TGTGCCAGCAGCCACTGGGACAGGGCAGAGACCCAGTACTTC

abundance: NA
j_gene: TRBJ2-5
d_gene: NA
v_gene: TRBV25-1
CDR3aa: CASRTMGETQYF
CDR3nt: TGTGCCAGCAGAACTATGGGGGAGACCCAGTACTTC

abundance: NA
j_gene: TRBJ2-1
d_gene: TRBD1
v_gene: TRBV5-6
CDR3aa: CASSSTGTGKTNEQFF
CDR3nt: TGTGCCAGCAGCTCTACCGGGACAGGGAAGACCAATGAGCAGTTCTTC

abundance: NA
j_gene: TRBJ1-1
d_gene: TRBD1
v_gene: TRBV4-3
CDR3aa: CASSQGTGLTEAFF
CDR3nt: TGCGCCAGCAGCCAAGGGACAGGGCTCACTGAAGCTTTCTTT

abundance: NA
j_gene: TRBJ2-3
d_gene: NA
v_gene: TRBV20-1
CDR3aa: CSTAHTATDTQYF
CDR3nt: TGCAGTACTGCCCACACGGCGACAGATACGCAGTATTTT

abundance: NA
j_gene: TRBJ2-5
d_gene: NA
v_gene: TRBV7-7
CDR3aa: CASSPRFDETQYF
CDR3nt: TGTGCTAGCAGCCCTCGCTTCGATGAGACCCAGTACTTC

abundance: NA
j_gene: TRBJ2-7
d_gene: NA
v_gene: TRBV11-3
CDR3aa: CASSLPGVPKYEQYF
CDR3nt: TGTGCCAGCAGCCTCCCCGGGGTCCCCAAATACGAGCAGTACTTC

abundance: NA
j_gene: TRBJ2-7
d_gene: TRBD2
v_gene: TRBV15
CDR3aa: CATSSATSGGYNEQYF
CDR3nt: TGTGCCACCAGCAGTGCGACTAGCGGGGGATACAATGAGCAGTACTTC

abundance: few
j_gene: TRBJ2-1
d_gene: NA
v_gene: TRBV2
CDR3aa: CASSSGTPVVNEQFF
CDR3nt: TGTGCCAGCAGTTCCGGGACCCCAGTAGTGAATGAGCAGTTCTTC

abundance: NA
j_gene: TRBJ1-2
d_gene: NA
v_gene: TRBV7-3
CDR3aa: CASSPMGVDYGYTF
CDR3nt: TGTGCCAGCAGCCCCATGGGGGTTGACTATGGCTACACCTTC

abundance: few
j_gene: TRBJ2-1
d_gene: NA
v_gene: TRBV5-1
CDR3aa: CASTQGTQAYNEQFF
CDR3nt: TGCGCCAGCACCCAGGGGACCCAAGCCTACAATGAGCAGTTCTTC

abundance: few
j_gene: TRBJ1-2
d_gene: TRBD1
v_gene: TRBV5-1
CDR3aa: CASRGQGVYTF
CDR3nt: TGCGCCAGCAGGGGCCAGGGGGTCTACACCTTC

abundance: NA
j_gene: TRBJ1-2
d_gene: NA
v_gene: TRBV3-1
CDR3aa: CASSQAKGVVGGYTF
CDR3nt: TGTGCCAGCAGCCAAGCGAAGGGGGTGGTAGGTGGCTACACCTTC

abundance: NA
j_gene: TRBJ2-1
d_gene: TRBD2
v_gene: TRBV7-2
CDR3aa: CASIRGGDEQFF
CDR3nt: TGTGCCAGCATCCGGGGGGGCGATGAGCAGTTCTTC

abundance: NA
j_gene: TRBJ2-3
d_gene: NA
v_gene: TRBV6-2/TRBV6-3
CDR3aa: CASSTPRAVTDTQYF
CDR3nt: TGTGCCAGCAGTACCCCACGGGCGGTCACAGATACGCAGTATTTT

abundance: few
j_gene: TRBJ1-1
d_gene: NA
v_gene: TRBV6-2/TRBV6-3
CDR3aa: CASSYAGTLGEAFF
CDR3nt: TGTGCCAGCAGTTACGCAGGGACTCTCGGTGAAGCTTTCTTT

abundance: NA
j_gene: TRBJ1-1
d_gene: NA
v_gene: TRBV6-1
CDR3aa: CASSPLTDPNTEAFF
CDR3nt: TGTGCCAGCAGCCCCCTTACCGACCCGAACACTGAAGCTTTCTTT

abundance: NA
j_gene: TRBJ1-4
d_gene: TRBD1
v_gene: TRBV27
CDR3aa: CASSVTGGTNEKLFF
CDR3nt: TGTGCCAGCAGTGTTACAGGGGGAACTAATGAAAAACTGTTTTTT

abundance: NA
j_gene: TRBJ2-2
d_gene: NA
v_gene: TRBV2
CDR3aa: CASRRWPYTGELFF
CDR3nt: TGTGCCAGCCGACGTTGGCCTTACACCGGGGAGCTGTTTTTT

abundance: many
j_gene: TRBJ2-1
d_gene: TRBD2
v_gene: TRBV24-1
CDR3aa: CATRDSGGSYNEQFF
CDR3nt: TGTGCCACCAGGGATAGCGGGGGGTCGTACAATGAGCAGTTCTTC

abundance: NA
j_gene: TRBJ2-3
d_gene: NA
v_gene: TRBV7-9
CDR3aa: CASSSTQSLSTQYF
CDR3nt: TGTGCCAGCAGCTCCACCCAGTCGCTTTCTACGCAGTATTTT

abundance: few
j_gene: TRBJ2-7
d_gene: NA
v_gene: TRBV3-1
CDR3aa: CASSPSGRPPPEQYF
CDR3nt: TGTGCCAGCAGCCCCTCCGGACGCCCTCCGCCCGAGCAGTACTTC

abundance: NA
j_gene: TRBJ2-3
d_gene: TRBD2
v_gene: TRBV7-2
CDR3aa: CASRAGGGDGTQYF
CDR3nt: TGTGCCAGCAGAGCGGGGGGCGGCGACGGTACGCAGTATTTT

abundance: few
j_gene: TRBJ2-3
d_gene: NA
v_gene: TRBV28
CDR3aa: CASSLRDSGTDTQYF
CDR3nt: TGTGCCAGCAGTTTAAGGGACTCAGGCACAGATACGCAGTATTTT

abundance: NA
j_gene: TRBJ2-5
d_gene: TRBD2
v_gene: TRBV5-1
CDR3aa: CASSLRATSGGPGETQYF
CDR3nt: TGCGCCAGCAGCTTGAGGGCGACTAGCGGGGGACCGGGAGAGACCCAGTACTTC

abundance: NA
j_gene: TRBJ2-7
d_gene: TRBD1
v_gene: TRBV20-1
CDR3aa: CSSIRQGISYEQYF
CDR3nt: TGCAGTTCGATTAGACAGGGTATCTCCTACGAGCAGTACTTC

abundance: few
j_gene: TRBJ1-2
d_gene: TRBD1
v_gene: TRBV28
CDR3aa: CASSWEQGAQIYGYTF
CDR3nt: TGTGCCAGCAGTTGGGAACAGGGGGCGCAAATTTACGGCTACACCTTC

abundance: few
j_gene: TRBJ2-1
d_gene: TRBD1
v_gene: TRBV7-2
CDR3aa: CASSLITGGYNEQFF
CDR3nt: TGTGCCAGCAGCTTAATAACAGGGGGGTACAATGAGCAGTTCTTC

abundance: NA
j_gene: TRBJ2-4
d_gene: TRBD1
v_gene: TRBV5-6
CDR3aa: CASSLRQGDNIQYF
CDR3nt: TGTGCCAGCAGCTTGAGACAGGGGGACAACATTCAGTACTTC

abundance: few
j_gene: TRBJ2-1
d_gene: TRBD2
v_gene: TRBV27
CDR3aa: CASSSLAGGRLIEQFF
CDR3nt: TGTGCCAGCAGTTCCCTAGCGGGGGGGAGGTTAATCGAGCAGTTCTTC

abundance: NA
j_gene: TRBJ1-5
d_gene: NA
v_gene: TRBV15
CDR3aa: CATSRVGLHNQPQHF
CDR3nt: TGTGCCACCAGCAGAGTAGGGCTACACAATCAGCCCCAGCATTTT

abundance: few
j_gene: TRBJ2-5
d_gene: NA
v_gene: TRBV7-2
CDR3aa: CASSPRTASQETQYF
CDR3nt: TGTGCCAGCAGCCCCAGGACCGCTTCCCAAGAGACCCAGTACTTC

abundance: NA
j_gene: TRBJ1-6
d_gene: TRBD1
v_gene: TRBV4-1
CDR3aa: CASSQDGDRSSPLHF
CDR3nt: TGCGCCAGCAGCCAAGATGGGGACAGGAGCTCACCCCTCCACTTT

abundance: NA
j_gene: TRBJ1-5
d_gene: NA
v_gene: TRBV4-1
CDR3aa: CASSQELELKPQHF
CDR3nt: TGCGCCAGCAGCCAAGAGCTTGAGTTGAAGCCCCAGCATTTT

abundance: NA
j_gene: TRBJ2-1
d_gene: TRBD2
v_gene: TRBV6-2/TRBV6-3
CDR3aa: CASKRVAGGRSSYNEQFF
CDR3nt: TGTGCCAGCAAGCGAGTAGCGGGGGGCCGGAGCTCCTACAATGAGCAGTTCTTC

abundance: NA
j_gene: TRBJ2-1
d_gene: NA
v_gene: TRBV4-3
CDR3aa: CASSQDLTFPSYNEQFF
CDR3nt: TGCGCCAGCAGCCAAGATCTCACTTTTCCATCCTACAATGAGCAGTTCTTC

abundance: few
j_gene: TRBJ2-5
d_gene: TRBD2
v_gene: TRBV7-9
CDR3aa: CASSPAGAPRETQYF
CDR3nt: TGTGCCAGCAGCCCAGCGGGGGCTCCCCGGGAGACCCAGTACTTC

abundance: once
j_gene: TRBJ1-1
d_gene: TRBD1
v_gene: TRBV4-1
CDR3aa: CASSQDRTGGHTEAFF
CDR3nt: TGCGCCAGCAGCCAAGATCGGACAGGGGGCCACACTGAAGCTTTCTTT

abundance: NA
j_gene: TRBJ2-5
d_gene: NA
v_gene: TRBV27
CDR3aa: CASSFLARETQYF
CDR3nt: TGTGCCAGCAGTTTTCTAGCGAGGGAGACCCAGTACTTC

abundance: few
j_gene: TRBJ2-7
d_gene: TRBD2
v_gene: TRBV29-1
CDR3aa: CSASLLAESYEQYF
CDR3nt: TGCAGCGCTTCACTACTAGCGGAGTCCTACGAGCAGTACTTC

abundance: once
j_gene: TRBJ1-2
d_gene: TRBD1
v_gene: TRBV28
CDR3aa: CASSPQTGANGTF
CDR3nt: TGTGCCAGCAGTCCCCAAACAGGGGCAAACGGCACCTTC

abundance: NA
j_gene: TRBJ2-7
d_gene: TRBD1
v_gene: TRBV10-2
CDR3aa: CASMGTGDYEQYF
CDR3nt: TGCGCCAGCATGGGGACAGGTGACTACGAGCAGTACTTC

abundance: NA
j_gene: TRBJ1-6
d_gene: TRBD1
v_gene: TRBV5-1
CDR3aa: CASSLALPGQGGSPLHF
CDR3nt: TGCGCCAGCAGCTTGGCGTTACCGGGACAGGGGGGATCACCCCTCCACTTT